Below, 8 T cell receptor beta chains from the same sample are listed, as sequenced in a study of Ad26.COV2.S vaccination and SARS-CoV-2 variants. The treatment was: 15 to 20 received Ad26.COV2.S at low or high dose, single or two shots; 5 received placebo; per-sample allocation not given. Material that was analyzed had been drawn on day 63 after the first vaccine or placebo injection. Here immunoSEQ multiplex PCR was the method, and the copy in TCRdb shows in-frame clones only, minus some. The sample carries approximately 360,000 clones, about 80% recorded once. Sample: peripheral blood, taken in a trial of Ad26.COV2.S vaccine versus placebo. The receptors here all came from a person between 18 and 65 years old who received the Ad26.COV2.S COVID-19 vaccine or a placebo.

The J gene is TRBJ2-5, the V gene TRBV7-9; D is undetermined. CDR1 is SEHNR and CDR2 is FQNEAQ in the germline V gene (reference sequence). The CDR3 length is 13 residues. V was pared by 3 bases and J by 5 bases, with 10 bases between. The CDR3 DNA sequence: TGTGCCAGCAGCTTTCCACAACGCGAGACCCAGTACTTC. This gives the protein CASSFPQRETQYF.

The chain is built from TRBV7-2 and TRBJ1-6; TRBD1 might be the D (5 bases). V lost 2 bases and J lost 0, with 11 bases in between. The germline CDR1 and CDR2 sequences are SGHTA and FQGNSA. This CDR3 comprises 17 residues. The CDR3 sequence: CASSLWGETSYNSPLHF. The CDR3 region has the DNA TGTGCCAGCAGCTTATGGGGGGAAACCTCCTATAATTCACCCCTCCACTTT.

The chain has TRBV5-1 and TRBJ2-6; D tentatively reads TRBD1 or TRBD2 (5 bases each). The germline V gene has CDR1 SGHRS and CDR2 YFSETQ. V was shortened by 2 bases and J by 0 bases, with 12 bases between the two germline ends. The CDR3 consists of 17 residues. CDR3 amino acids: CASSLPRGFSGANVLTF. Written as DNA, the CDR3 is TGCGCCAGCAGCTTACCACGGGGCTTCTCTGGGGCCAACGTCCTGACTTTC.

The chain recombines TRBV5-5 with TRBJ1-2; 7 bases map to TRBD1. This CDR3 contains 14 residues. Germline assignment: CDR1 SGHKS and CDR2 YYEKEE (reference sequence). Trimming at V came to 6 bases and at J to 4 bases, leaving 9 bases not matched to a gene. This chain's CDR3 is CASNPGGLGYGYTF. DNA of the CDR3: TGTGCCAGCAACCCAGGGGGATTGGGCTATGGCTACACCTTC.

The chain recombines TRBV19 with TRBJ1-5; no clear D. V shed 4 bases and J shed 0 bases, with 7 bases lying between them. Germline-derived CDR1 and CDR2 are LNHDA and SQIVND (reference sequence). The CDR3 sequence is 14 residues long. CDR3 sequence (DNA): TGTGCCAGTAGTAACTTACATAGCAATCAGCCCCAGCATTTT. It codes for CASSNLHSNQPQHF.

The J gene is TRBJ1-1, the V gene TRBV27, with D perhaps matching TRBD1 (6 bases). The CDR3 length is 14 residues. Germline V CDR1 and CDR2: MNHEY, SMNVEV (reference sequence). Trimming left V 8 bases short and J 12 bases short, with 25 bases between. The CDR3 sequence: CASGPGGATPGTFF. The CDR3 DNA reads as TGTGCCAGCGGACCTGGGGGGGCGACCCCAGGTACTTTCTTT.

This clone was seen a single time. The J gene is TRBJ2-7, the V gene TRBV3-1 (or the pseudogene TRBV3-2); 9 positions match TRBD2. CDR1 is LGHDT and CDR2 is YNNKEL in the germline V gene (reference sequence). The CDR3 loop spans 18 amino acids. V trimming: 4 bases; J trimming: 0 bases; junction bases outside the gene matches: 13. The CDR3 sequence is CASSPLLDLAGFSYEQYF. As DNA, the CDR3 is TGTGCCAGCAGCCCCCTTTTGGATCTAGCGGGATTCTCCTACGAGCAGTACTTC.

The chain joins TRBV4-2 to TRBJ1-2, with D hard to call. From germline, CDR1 is LGHNA and CDR2 YNFKEQ. The CDR3 extends over 15 amino acids. V lost 0 bases and J lost 4, with 12 bases in between. The CDR3 coding sequence is TGTGCCAGCAGCCAAGAATTCACCGTCTTCTATGGCTACACCTTC. Its translation: CASSQEFTVFYGYTF.